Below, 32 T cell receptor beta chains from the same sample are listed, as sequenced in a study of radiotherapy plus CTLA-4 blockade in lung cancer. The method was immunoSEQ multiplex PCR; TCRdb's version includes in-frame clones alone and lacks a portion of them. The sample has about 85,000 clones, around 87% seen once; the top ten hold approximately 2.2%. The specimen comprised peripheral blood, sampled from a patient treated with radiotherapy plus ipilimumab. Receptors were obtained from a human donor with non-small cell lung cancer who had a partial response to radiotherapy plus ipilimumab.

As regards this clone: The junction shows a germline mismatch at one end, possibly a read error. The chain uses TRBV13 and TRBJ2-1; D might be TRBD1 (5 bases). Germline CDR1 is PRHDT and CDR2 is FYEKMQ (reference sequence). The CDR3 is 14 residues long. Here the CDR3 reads CASRLNSGRNEQFF. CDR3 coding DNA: TGTGCCAGCAGGTTGAATTCAGGGCGCAATGAACAGTTCTTC.

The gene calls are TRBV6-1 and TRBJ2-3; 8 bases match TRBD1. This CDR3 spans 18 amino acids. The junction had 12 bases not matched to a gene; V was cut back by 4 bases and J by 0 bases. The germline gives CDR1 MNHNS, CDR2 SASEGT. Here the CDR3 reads CASSGWFGTGPSTDTQYF. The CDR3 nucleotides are TGTGCCAGCAGTGGATGGTTCGGGACAGGCCCAAGCACAGATACGCAGTATTTT.

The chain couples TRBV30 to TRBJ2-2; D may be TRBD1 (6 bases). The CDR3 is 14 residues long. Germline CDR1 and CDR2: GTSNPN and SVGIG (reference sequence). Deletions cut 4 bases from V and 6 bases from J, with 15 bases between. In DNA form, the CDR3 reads TGTGCCTGGAAGGGCAGAGGGGGAGCCGGGGAGCTGTTTTTT. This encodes CAWKGRGGAGELFF.

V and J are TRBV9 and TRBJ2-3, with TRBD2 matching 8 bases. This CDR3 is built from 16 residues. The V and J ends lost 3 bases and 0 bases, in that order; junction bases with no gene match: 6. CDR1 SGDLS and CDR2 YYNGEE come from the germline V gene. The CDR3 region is CASSAALAASTDTQYF. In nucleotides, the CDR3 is TGTGCCAGCAGCGCGGCACTAGCGGCAAGCACAGATACGCAGTATTTT.

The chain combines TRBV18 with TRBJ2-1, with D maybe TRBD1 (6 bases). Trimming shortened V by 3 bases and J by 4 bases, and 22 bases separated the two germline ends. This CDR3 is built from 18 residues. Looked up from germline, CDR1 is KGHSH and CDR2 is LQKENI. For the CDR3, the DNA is TGTGCCAGCTCACCCGCAAACGCCCAGGTGGGGGCATACAATGAGCAGTTCTTC. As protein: CASSPANAQVGAYNEQFF.

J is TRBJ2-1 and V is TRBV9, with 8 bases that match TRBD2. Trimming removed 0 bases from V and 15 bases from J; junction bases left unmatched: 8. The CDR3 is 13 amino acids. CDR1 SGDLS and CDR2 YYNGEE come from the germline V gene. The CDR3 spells CASSVGVGRAPFF. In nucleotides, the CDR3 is TGTGCCAGCAGCGTAGGGGTCGGGAGGGCTCCGTTCTTC.

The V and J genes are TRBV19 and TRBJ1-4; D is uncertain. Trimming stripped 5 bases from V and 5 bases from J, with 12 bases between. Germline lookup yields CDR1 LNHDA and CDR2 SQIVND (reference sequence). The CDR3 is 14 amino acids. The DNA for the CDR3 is TGTGCCAGTAGTTTGACAAGGAGGAATGAAAAACTGTTTTTT. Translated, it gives CASSLTRRNEKLFF.

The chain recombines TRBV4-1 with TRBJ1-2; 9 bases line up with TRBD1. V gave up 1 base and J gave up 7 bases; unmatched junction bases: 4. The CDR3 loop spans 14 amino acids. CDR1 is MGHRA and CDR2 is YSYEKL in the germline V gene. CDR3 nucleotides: TGCGCCAGCAGCCAAGCTAGACAGGGGGTTGGCTACACCTTC. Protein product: CASSQARQGVGYTF.

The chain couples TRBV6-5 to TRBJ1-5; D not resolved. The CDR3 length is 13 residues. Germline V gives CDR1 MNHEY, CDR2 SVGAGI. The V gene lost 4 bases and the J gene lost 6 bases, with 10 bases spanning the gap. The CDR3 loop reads CASSFQLSQPQHF. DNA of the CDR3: TGTGCCAGCAGTTTTCAACTCTCTCAGCCCCAGCATTTT.

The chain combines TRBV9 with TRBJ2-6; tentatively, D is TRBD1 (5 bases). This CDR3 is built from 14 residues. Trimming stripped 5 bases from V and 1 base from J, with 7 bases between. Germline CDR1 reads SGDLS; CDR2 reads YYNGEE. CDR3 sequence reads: CASRPGSGANVLTF. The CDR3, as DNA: TGTGCCAGCAGGCCAGGGTCTGGGGCCAACGTCCTGACTTTC.

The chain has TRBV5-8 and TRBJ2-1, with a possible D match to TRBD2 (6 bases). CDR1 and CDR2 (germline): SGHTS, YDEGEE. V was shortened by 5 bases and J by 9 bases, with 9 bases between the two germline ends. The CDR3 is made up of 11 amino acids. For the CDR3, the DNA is TGTGCCAGCAGAAGGAGGGGTGAGCAGTTCTTC. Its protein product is CASRRRGEQFF.

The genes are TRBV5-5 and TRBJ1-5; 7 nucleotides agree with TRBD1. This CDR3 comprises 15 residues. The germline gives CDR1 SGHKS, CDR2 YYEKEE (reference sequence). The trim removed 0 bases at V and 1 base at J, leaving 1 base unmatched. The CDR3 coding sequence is TGTGCCAGCAGCTTGGGACAGGGAAGCAATCAGCCCCAGCATTTT. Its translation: CASSLGQGSNQPQHF.

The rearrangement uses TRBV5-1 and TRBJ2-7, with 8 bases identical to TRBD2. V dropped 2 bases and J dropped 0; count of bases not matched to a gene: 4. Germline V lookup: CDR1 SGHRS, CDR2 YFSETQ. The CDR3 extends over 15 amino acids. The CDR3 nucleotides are TGCGCCAGCAGCTTTCAGCGGGGGCCCTCCTACGAGCAGTACTTC. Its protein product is CASSFQRGPSYEQYF. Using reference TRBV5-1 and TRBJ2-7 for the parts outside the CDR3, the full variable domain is KAGVTQTPRYLIKTRGQQVTLSCSPISGHRSVSWYQQTPGQGLQFLFEYFSETQRNKGNFPGRFSGRQFSNSRSEMNVSTLELGDSALYLCASSFQRGPSYEQYFGPGTRLTVT.

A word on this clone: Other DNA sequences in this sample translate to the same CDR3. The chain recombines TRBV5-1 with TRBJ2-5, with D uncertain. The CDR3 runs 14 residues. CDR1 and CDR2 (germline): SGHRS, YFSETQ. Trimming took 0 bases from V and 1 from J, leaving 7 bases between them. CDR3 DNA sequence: TGCGCCAGCAGCTTGGGGTCTAGCCAAGAGACCCAGTACTTC. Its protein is CASSLGSSQETQYF.

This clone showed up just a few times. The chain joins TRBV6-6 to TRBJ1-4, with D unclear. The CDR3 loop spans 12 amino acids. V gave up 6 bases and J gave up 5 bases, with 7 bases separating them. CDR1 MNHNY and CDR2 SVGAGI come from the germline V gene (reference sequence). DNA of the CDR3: TGTGCCAGCAGCACTACAAATGAAAAACTGTTTTTT. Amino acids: CASSTTNEKLFF.

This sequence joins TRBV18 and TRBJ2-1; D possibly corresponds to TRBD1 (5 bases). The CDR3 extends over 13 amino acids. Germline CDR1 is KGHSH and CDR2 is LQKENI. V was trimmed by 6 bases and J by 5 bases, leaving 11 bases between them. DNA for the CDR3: TGTGCCAGCTCCCCTGACAGACACAATGAGCAGTTCTTC. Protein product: CASSPDRHNEQFF.

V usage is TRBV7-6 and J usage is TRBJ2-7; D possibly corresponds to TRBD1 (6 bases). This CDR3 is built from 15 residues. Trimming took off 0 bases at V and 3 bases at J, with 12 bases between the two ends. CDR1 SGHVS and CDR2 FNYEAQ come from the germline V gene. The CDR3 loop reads CASSLAQGYNYEQYF. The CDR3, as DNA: TGTGCCAGCAGCTTAGCACAGGGTTACAACTACGAGCAGTACTTC.

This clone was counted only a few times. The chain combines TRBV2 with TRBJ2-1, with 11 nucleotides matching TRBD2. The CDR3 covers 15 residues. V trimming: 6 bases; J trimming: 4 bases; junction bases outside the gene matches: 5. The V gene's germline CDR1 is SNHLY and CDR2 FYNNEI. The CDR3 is CASRPGTSGYNEQFF. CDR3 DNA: TGTGCCAGCAGGCCCGGGACTAGCGGATACAATGAGCAGTTCTTC.

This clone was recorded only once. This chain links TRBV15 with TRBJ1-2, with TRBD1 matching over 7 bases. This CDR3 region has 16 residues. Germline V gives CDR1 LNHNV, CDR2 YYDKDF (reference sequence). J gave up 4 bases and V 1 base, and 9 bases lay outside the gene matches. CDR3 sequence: CATSRAGTESPYGYTF. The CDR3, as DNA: TGTGCCACCAGCAGAGCCGGGACAGAATCTCCCTATGGCTACACCTTC.

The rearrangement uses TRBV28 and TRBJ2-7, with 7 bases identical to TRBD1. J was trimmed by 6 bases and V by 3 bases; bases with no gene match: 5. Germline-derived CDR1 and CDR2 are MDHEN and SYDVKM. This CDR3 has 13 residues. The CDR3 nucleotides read TGTGCCAGCAGTTTGCCAGGGGGAAGCGAGCAGTACGTC. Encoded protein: CASSLPGGSEQYV.

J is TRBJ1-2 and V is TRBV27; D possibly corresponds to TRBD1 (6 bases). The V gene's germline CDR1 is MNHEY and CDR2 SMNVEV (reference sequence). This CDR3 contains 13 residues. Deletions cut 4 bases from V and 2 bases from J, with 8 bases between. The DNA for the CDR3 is TGTGCCAGCAGTTCCCAGGGGAACTATGGCTACACCTTC. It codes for CASSSQGNYGYTF.

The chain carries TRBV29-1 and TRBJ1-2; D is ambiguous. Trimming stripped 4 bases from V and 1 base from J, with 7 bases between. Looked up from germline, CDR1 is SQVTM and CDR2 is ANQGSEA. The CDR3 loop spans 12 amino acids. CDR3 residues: CSVGRVNYGYTF. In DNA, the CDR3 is TGCAGCGTTGGACGGGTTAACTATGGCTACACCTTC.

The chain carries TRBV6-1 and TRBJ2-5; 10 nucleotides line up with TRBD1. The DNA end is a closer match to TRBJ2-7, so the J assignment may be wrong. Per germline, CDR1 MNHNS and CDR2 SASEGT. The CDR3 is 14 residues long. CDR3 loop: CASSLDRGRIEQYF. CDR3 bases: TGTGCCAGCAGCTTAGACAGGGGGCGCATCGAGCAGTACTTC.

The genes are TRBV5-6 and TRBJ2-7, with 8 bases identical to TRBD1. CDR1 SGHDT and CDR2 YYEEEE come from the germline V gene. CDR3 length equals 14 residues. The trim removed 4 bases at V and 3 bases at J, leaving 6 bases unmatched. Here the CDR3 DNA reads TGTGCCAGCAGCCCCCGGACAGGGAACTACGAGCAGTACTTC. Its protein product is CASSPRTGNYEQYF.

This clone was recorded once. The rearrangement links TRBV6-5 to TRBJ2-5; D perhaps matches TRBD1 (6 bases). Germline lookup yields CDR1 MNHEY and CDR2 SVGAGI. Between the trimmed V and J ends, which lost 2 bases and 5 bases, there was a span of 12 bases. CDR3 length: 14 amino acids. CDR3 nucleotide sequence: TGTGCCAGCAGTTACGGACAGTCAGGGGAGACCCAGTACTTC. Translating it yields CASSYGQSGETQYF.

CDR3 in amino acids: CASSRQRNYGYTF. CDR3 coding DNA: TGTGCCAGCAGTCGACAGAGAAACTATGGCTACACCTTC. The chain joins TRBV6-5 to TRBJ1-2; tentatively, D is TRBD1 (5 bases). V lost 5 bases and J 2 bases, leaving 9 bases between the germline ends. Per germline, CDR1 MNHEY and CDR2 SVGAGI. The CDR3 is 13 residues long.

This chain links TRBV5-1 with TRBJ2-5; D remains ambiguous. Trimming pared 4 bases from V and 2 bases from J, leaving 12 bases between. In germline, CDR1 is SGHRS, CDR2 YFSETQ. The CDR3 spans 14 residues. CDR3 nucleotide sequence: TGCGCCAGCAGCCTGCTGGCGGAGCAAGAGACCCAGTACTTC. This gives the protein CASSLLAEQETQYF.

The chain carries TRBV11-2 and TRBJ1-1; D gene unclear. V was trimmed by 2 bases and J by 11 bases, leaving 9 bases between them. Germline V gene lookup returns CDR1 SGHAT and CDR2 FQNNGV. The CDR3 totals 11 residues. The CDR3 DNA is TGTGCCAGCAGCTTAACCGAGAGGGCTTTCTTT. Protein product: CASSLTERAFF.

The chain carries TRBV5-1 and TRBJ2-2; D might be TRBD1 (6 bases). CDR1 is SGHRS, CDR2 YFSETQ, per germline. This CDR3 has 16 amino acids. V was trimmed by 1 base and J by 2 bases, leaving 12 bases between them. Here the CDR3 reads CASSLLQGLNTGELFF. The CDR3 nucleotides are TGCGCCAGCAGCTTGCTCCAGGGGCTTAACACCGGGGAGCTGTTTTTT. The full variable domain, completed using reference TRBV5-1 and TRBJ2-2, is KAGVTQTPRYLIKTRGQQVTLSCSPISGHRSVSWYQQTPGQGLQFLFEYFSETQRNKGNFPGRFSGRQFSNSRSEMNVSTLELGDSALYLCASSLLQGLNTGELFFGEGSRLTVL.

The CDR3 coding sequence is TGTGCCAGCAGTTTGGGCTGGGGAGGGGGGAACTATCAGCCCCAGCATTTT. This translates into CASSLGWGGGNYQPQHF. The chain recombines TRBV28 with TRBJ1-5; D may be TRBD1 (6 bases). Trimming took 3 bases from V and 5 from J, leaving 20 bases between them. The CDR3 extends over 17 amino acids. The germline V gene has CDR1 MDHEN and CDR2 SYDVKM.

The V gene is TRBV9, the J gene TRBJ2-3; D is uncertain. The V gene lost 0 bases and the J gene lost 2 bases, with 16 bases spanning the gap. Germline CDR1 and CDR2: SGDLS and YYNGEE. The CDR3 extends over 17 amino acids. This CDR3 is CASSVGTSTPHTDTQYF. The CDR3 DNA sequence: TGTGCCAGCAGCGTAGGAACGAGCACCCCCCACACAGATACGCAGTATTTT.

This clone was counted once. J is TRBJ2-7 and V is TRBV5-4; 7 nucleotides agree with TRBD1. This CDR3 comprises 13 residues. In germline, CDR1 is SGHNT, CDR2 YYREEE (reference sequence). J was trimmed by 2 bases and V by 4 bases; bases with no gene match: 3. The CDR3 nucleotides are TGTGCCAGCAGCCGACAGGGTCCCTACGAGCAGTACTTC. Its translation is CASSRQGPYEQYF.